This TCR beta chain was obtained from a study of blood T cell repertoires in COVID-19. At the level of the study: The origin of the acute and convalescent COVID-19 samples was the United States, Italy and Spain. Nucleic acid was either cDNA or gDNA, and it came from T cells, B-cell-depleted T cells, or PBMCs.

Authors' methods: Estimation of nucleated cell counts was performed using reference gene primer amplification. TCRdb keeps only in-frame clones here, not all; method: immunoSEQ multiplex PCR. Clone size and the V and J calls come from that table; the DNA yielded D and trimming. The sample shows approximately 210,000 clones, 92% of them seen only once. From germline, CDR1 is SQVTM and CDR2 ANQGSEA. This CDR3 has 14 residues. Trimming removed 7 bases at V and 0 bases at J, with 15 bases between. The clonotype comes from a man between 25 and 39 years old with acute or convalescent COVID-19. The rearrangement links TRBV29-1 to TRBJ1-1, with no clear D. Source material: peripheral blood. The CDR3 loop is CSATAGFMNTEAFF. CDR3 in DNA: TGCAGCGCTACCGCGGGATTCATGAACACTGAAGCTTTCTTT.